This entry lists 4 T cell receptor beta chains sequenced from one sample in a study of cytomegalovirus exposure and HLA in healthy donors. The protocol was immunoSEQ multiplex PCR, while the TCRdb copy is restricted to in-frame clones and leaves out a portion. The top ten hold roughly 1% of the sample, which has 200,000 to 250,000 clones, 75% to 95% seen once. Sample: PBMCs. The receptors originated from a woman aged 18-35 years in good health and CMV-seronegative.

In DNA form, the CDR3 reads TGTGCCAGTAGTATGGGACAGGGCTCTGGAAACACCATATATTTT. Amino acid sequence: CASSMGQGSGNTIYF. This chain connects TRBV19 to TRBJ1-3, with 9 bases aligning to TRBD1. The CDR3 has 15 amino acids. The J segment lost 0 bases and the V segment lost 3 bases, leaving 0 bases of the junction unmatched. Germline loops: CDR1 LNHDA, CDR2 SQIVND (reference sequence).

The V gene is TRBV29-1, the J gene TRBJ2-5; D is perhaps TRBD2 (5 bases). V lost 6 bases and J lost 5, with 16 bases in between. Looked up from germline, CDR1 is SQVTM and CDR2 is ANQGSEA. CDR3 length: 13 residues. CDR3 sequence: CSVGGRVRETQYF. DNA of the CDR3: TGCAGCGTCGGAGGACGGGTGAGGGAGACCCAGTACTTC.

The chain joins TRBV29-1 to TRBJ1-5; a weak D match, TRBD1 (6 bases). The CDR3 totals 13 residues. Germline lookup yields CDR1 SQVTM and CDR2 ANQGSEA. V shed 6 bases and J shed 4 bases, with 13 bases lying between them. CDR3 in amino acids: CSVAAGANQPQHF. In DNA, the CDR3 is TGCAGCGTAGCCGCAGGGGCGAATCAGCCCCAGCATTTT.

The chain links TRBV15 to TRBJ1-6; D gene unclear. In germline, CDR1 is LNHNV, CDR2 YYDKDF (reference sequence). CDR3 length: 13 amino acids. Trimming took off 0 bases at V and 9 bases at J, with 6 bases between the two ends. The CDR3 DNA is TGTGCCACCAGCAGAGATTCGGTTTCACCCCTCCACTTT. It is translated as CATSRDSVSPLHF. Full variable domain (remainder filled in from reference TRBV15 and TRBJ1-6): DAMVIQNPRYQVTQFGKPVTLSCSQTLNHNVMYWYQQKSSQAPKLLFHYYDKDFNNEADTPDNFQSRRPNTSFCFLDIRSPGLGDTAMYLCATSRDSVSPLHFGNGTRLTVT.